This T cell receptor (beta chain) was identified in a study of glioma-infiltrating T cells after dendritic cell vaccination. The immunoSEQ assay amplified TCRB CDR3 from up to roughly 2 ug DNA. Libraries were prepared by immunoSEQ multiplex PCR; TCRdb keeps only in-frame clonotypes and omits some of them. The table has tens of thousands of clones, around 80% seen once. The CDR3 sequence is 14 residues long. Germline lookup yields CDR1 SGDLS and CDR2 YYNGEE. Trimming removed 4 bases from V and 4 bases from J, with 14 bases in between. Only patients with spare fresh-frozen tumor and over two years of follow-up were included. PBMC were collected before vaccination, two weeks after the third vaccination, and at progression. The table lists this clone with a count of one. No antigen is known for it. Findings and caveats of the study: Higher TCR clonality did not directly relate to longer survival.

The sample was blood, taken before dendritic cell vaccination. The clonotype originates from a human donor with glioblastoma. The rearrangement uses TRBV9 and TRBJ1-2, with D tentatively TRBD1 (5 bases). The DNA of the CDR3 is TGTGCCAGCAGCAAGCGGGACGACGGCTATGGCTACACCTTC. Its translation is CASSKRDDGYGYTF.